Detailed here is one TCR beta chain. A single count supports this clone. Its antigen remains unidentified. No much larger clonotype is one base removed from it; base qualities were not supplied. The data derive from a study of blood T cell repertoires in COVID-19 (dated by TCRdb to the early 2020s). For the study in its entirety: Samples from collaborators originated in the United States, Italy and Spain and spanned both the acute and convalescent phases of COVID-19. The material from the prospective study consisted of cDNA or gDNA derived from T cells, B-cell-depleted T cells, or PBMCs. The dataset comprised deeply sampled blood TCRbeta repertoires from subjects exposed to, actively infected with, or recovered from COVID-19. The repertoires were released in a freely available public database meant as a resource for research on the immune response to SARS-CoV-2. The samples were drawn from two sources: the first 160 participants of the ongoing ImmuneRACE study, and 1,000 to 1,500 subjects contributed by 6 global collaborators. Sample metadata almost always included a de-identified subject ID, COVID-19 status, age in years and sex. Where available, HLA class I and class II types were obtained from metadata supplied by the sample provider rather than from assay-based typing.

The CDR3 holds 13 amino acids from the cysteine to the phenylalanine. Left in the record is the CDR3 DNA by itself, 39 bases read in frame from the first base. From the germline V gene, CDR1 is LGHNA and CDR2 is YNFKEQ. V is cut back by 4 bases and J by 5 bases, with 2 bases in the junction unmatched. The investigation overall reported the following: The quantity of clinical and demographic metadata differed by source and by participant and was supplied without curation.

The immunoSEQ Assay, a bias-controlled multiplex PCR, was used to amplify TCRbeta CDR3 regions from genomic DNA. On the study's bioinformatics: The number of nucleated cells in each sample was estimated from the amplification of reference gene primers within the assay. To quantify the absolute abundance of each unique TCRbeta CDR3 rearrangement, sequence reads were collapsed and filtered. Productive Simpson clonality was computed per sample as the square root of Simpson's diversity index over productive rearrangements. The table was pulled from immuneACCESS by TCRdb, which kept in-frame rearrangements only. Such tables lose some clones; where checked, under half of the loss comes from unresolved V genes, and the rest has no known cause. The DNA was the basis for D and trimming; V, J and clone size are from that table. In all, the sample holds about 150,000 clones, and around 80% of those were seen once. Together, the top ten hold 15% of the sample.

Whole blood was collected in K2EDTA tubes by collaborating institutions according to the institutions' own protocols. For TCRbeta analysis, collaborators shipped samples in one of three forms: frozen whole blood, isolated PBMCs, or DNA extracted from either of those sample types. This TCR came from a human donor with acute or convalescent COVID-19. The donor label of this sample is uncertain. Material for sequencing was peripheral blood. The receptor chain draws on TRBV4-2 and TRBJ2-5, with TRBD2 matching 9 junction bases. The nucleotide sequence is TGTGCCAGCAGCCCGGGACTAGCCGAGACCCAGTACTTC. Translated, this is CASSPGLAETQYF.